The 18 T cell receptor beta chains below come from one sample, sequenced in a study of early T cells in non-severe SARS-CoV-2 infection. Each CDR3 protein gets one entry after TCRdb re-called the 5' RACE reads with MiXCR. The data hold around 81,000 distinct CDR3 sequences, with more than 13% observed a single time. The sequenced sample was whole blood. The origin of the receptors is an adult who was a healthcare worker with PCR-confirmed SARS-CoV-2 infection or an uninfected control (not recorded which).

The CDR3 reads CASSPLNANRGIYEQYF. The CDR3 nucleotides read TGTGCCAGCTCACCACTGAACGCGAACAGGGGAATCTACGAGCAGTACTTC. The chain carries TRBV18 and TRBJ2-7; 7 bases align to TRBD1. The length of the CDR3 is 17 residues. The V segment lost 1 base and the J segment 3 bases; nucleotides outside the gene matches: 12. Germline values: CDR1 KGHSH, CDR2 LQKENI.

V usage is TRBV7-2 and J usage is TRBJ2-1, with D unclear. There are 11 residues in the CDR3. V lost 6 bases and J lost 8, with 8 bases in between. Germline V gene lookup returns CDR1 SGHTA and CDR2 FQGNSA. The CDR3 reads CASSRLHEQFF. The CDR3 DNA sequence: TGTGCCAGCAGTCGACTCCATGAGCAGTTCTTC.

The genes are TRBV9 and TRBJ1-1; 10 nucleotides align to TRBD1. In germline, CDR1 is SGDLS, CDR2 YYNGEE. V was pared by 3 bases and J by 7 bases, with 6 bases of the junction left unmatched. This CDR3 comprises 14 residues. The DNA of the CDR3 is TGTGCCAGCAGCGCGGGGACAGGGGCCCTTGAAGCTTTCTTT. Protein product: CASSAGTGALEAFF. Using reference TRBV9 and TRBJ1-1 for the parts outside the CDR3, the full variable domain is DSGVTQTPKHLITATGQRVTLRCSPRSGDLSVYWYQQSLDQGLQFLIQYYNGEERAKGNILERFSAQQFPDLHSELNLSSLELGDSALYFCASSAGTGALEAFFGQGTRLTVV.

This clonotype was observed a few times. This chain connects TRBV12-3 or TRBV12-4 to TRBJ2-3; TRBD2 might be the D (6 bases). V gave up 3 bases and J gave up 1 base, with 11 bases separating them. The CDR3 is 15 residues long. CDR3 nucleotides: TGTGCCAGCAGTTTCGGAGGGGCCGGCACAGATACGCAGTATTTT. It is translated as CASSFGGAGTDTQYF.

The count of this clonotype is one. This sequence joins TRBV29-1 and TRBJ2-7; possibly TRBD1 or TRBD2 for D (5 bases each). Germline CDR1 SQVTM, CDR2 ANQGSEA. Trimming took 7 bases from V and 5 from J, leaving 21 bases between them. The CDR3 totals 14 residues. This CDR3 is CSETPRGPLHEQYF. The CDR3 DNA follows: TGCAGCGAGACCCCCCGGGGCCCACTCCACGAGCAGTACTTC.

The rearrangement joins TRBV14 to TRBJ2-3; D is possibly TRBD2 (6 bases). The length of the CDR3 is 15 residues. Germline assignment: CDR1 SGHDN and CDR2 FVKESK. V lost 3 bases, J lost 7 bases, and 17 bases lay in between. The CDR3 region is CASSQAGRRVNTQYF. DNA for the CDR3: TGTGCCAGCAGCCAGGCGGGACGGAGAGTTAATACGCAGTATTTT.

J is TRBJ1-5 and V is TRBV20-1; TRBD1 is a possible D gene (5 bases). The ends were cut back, 6 bases at V and 7 bases at J, with 13 bases in the middle. There are 12 residues in the CDR3. Germline-derived CDR1 and CDR2 are DFQATT and SNEGSKA (reference sequence). CDR3 amino acids: CSARTGGQPQHF. DNA of the CDR3: TGCAGTGCCAGGACCGGGGGACAGCCCCAGCATTTT.

This clonotype was seen at least ten times. The rearrangement joins TRBV27 to TRBJ1-6; unclear D gene. V shed 3 bases and J shed 10 bases, with 10 bases lying between them. CDR1 is MNHEY and CDR2 is SMNVEV in the germline V gene (reference sequence). The CDR3 contains 13 residues. The CDR3 reads CASSFQEDSPLHF. CDR3 nucleotide sequence: TGTGCCAGCAGTTTCCAAGAGGACTCACCCCTCCACTTT.

The rearrangement uses TRBV5-8 and TRBJ1-3, with a possible D match to TRBD1 (5 bases). The V gene's germline CDR1 is SGHTS and CDR2 YDEGEE. The CDR3 has 14 amino acids. Between the trimmed V and J ends, which lost 1 base and 4 bases, there was a span of 9 bases. The CDR3 sequence is CASSLKGLGNTIYF. The CDR3 DNA reads TGTGCCAGCAGCTTGAAGGGACTCGGAAACACCATATATTTT. Full variable domain (outside the CDR3, taken from reference TRBV5-8 and TRBJ1-3): EAGVTQSPTHLIKTRGQQATLRCSPISGHTSVYWYQQALGLGLQFLLWYDEGEERNRGNFPPRFSGRQFPNYSSELNVNALELEDSALYLCASSLKGLGNTIYFGEGSWLTVV.

The chain combines TRBV12-3 or TRBV12-4 with TRBJ1-1; 9 bases align to TRBD1. J lost 3 bases, V lost 6 bases, and 5 bases had no gene match. The CDR3 contains 14 residues. CDR3: CASRETGGHTEAFF. The CDR3 region has the DNA TGTGCCAGCAGGGAGACAGGGGGTCACACTGAAGCTTTCTTT.

This clonotype was recorded many times. The J gene is TRBJ2-5, the V gene TRBV7-2; D may be TRBD2 (6 bases). The V and J ends lost 5 bases and 2 bases respectively, with 12 bases between them. Germline CDR1 and CDR2: SGHTA and FQGNSA. The length of the CDR3 is 14 residues. This CDR3 is CASSPARGQETQYF. The CDR3 DNA sequence: TGTGCCAGCAGCCCGGCGCGGGGACAAGAGACCCAGTACTTC.

This clonotype was detected only a few times. The V and J genes are TRBV27 and TRBJ1-1; D is undetermined. Trimming took off 1 base at V and 2 bases at J, with 8 bases between the two ends. CDR3 length: 14 amino acids. CDR1 and CDR2 (germline): MNHEY, SMNVEV (reference sequence). The CDR3 bases are TGTGCCAGCAGTTTATTTCCAGACAACACTGAAGCTTTCTTT. Protein product: CASSLFPDNTEAFF.

This clonotype was seen at least ten times. The chain joins TRBV10-3 to TRBJ1-1, with TRBD1 matching over 9 bases. Germline CDR1 ENHRY, CDR2 SYGVKD. The CDR3 spans 15 residues. V lost 4 bases and J lost 1; bases outside the gene matches: 4. The CDR3 loop is CAISAKQGANTEAFF. The CDR3 nucleotides are TGTGCCATCAGTGCGAAACAGGGGGCGAACACTGAAGCTTTCTTT.

This clonotype was picked up many times. This rearrangement joins TRBV7-3 to TRBJ1-1; 7 nucleotides agree with TRBD1. The CDR3 length is 13 residues. Germline lookup yields CDR1 SGHTA and CDR2 FQGTGA. V lost 1 base to trimming and J lost 5 bases; unmatched junction nucleotides: 1. The CDR3: CASSLSRGTEAFF. The CDR3 region has the DNA TGTGCCAGCAGCTTAAGCAGGGGGACTGAAGCTTTCTTT.

This clonotype has just a few counts. The chain recombines TRBV5-3 with TRBJ2-2; 7 nucleotides match TRBD1. TRBV5-3 is sorted into the ORF group, with uncertain function. The ends lost 0 bases at V and 5 bases at J; junction bases unmatched: 7. This CDR3 has 16 residues. In DNA, the CDR3 is TGTGCCAGAAGCTTGGCGACAGGGCCCAGGACCGGGGAGCTGTTTTTT. Its translation: CARSLATGPRTGELFF.

This clonotype was observed at least ten times. A junction boundary mismatches the germline segment, possibly from a read error. The CDR3 region is CASSDGQGAHLIHF. The DNA of the CDR3 is TGTGCCAGCAGTGACGGACAGGGGGCTCATTTGATACACTTC. The rearrangement joins TRBV6-1 to TRBJ2-7, with 11 bases lining up with TRBD1. Germline assignment: CDR1 MNHNS and CDR2 SASEGT. This CDR3 comprises 14 residues.

The rearrangement joins TRBV7-3 to TRBJ1-1; a possible D gene is TRBD1 (5 bases). The V end was cut by 6 bases, the J end by 4 bases, with 21 bases between. The CDR3 has 16 residues. In germline, CDR1 is SGHTA, CDR2 FQGTGA. The CDR3 is CASSPGSGVAVTEAFF. The CDR3 coding sequence is TGTGCCAGCAGTCCAGGGTCGGGTGTCGCTGTCACTGAAGCTTTCTTT.

This chain uses TRBV20-1 with TRBJ2-7, with D possibly being TRBD1 (5 bases). The ends were cut back, 2 bases at V and 0 bases at J, with 14 bases in the middle. The CDR3 sequence is 15 residues long. CDR1 and CDR2 (germline): DFQATT, SNEGSKA (reference sequence). CDR3 nucleotide sequence: TGCAGTGCTAGACCCCGAAGGGGCAACTCCTACGAGCAGTACTTC. Its translation: CSARPRRGNSYEQYF.